This T cell receptor (beta chain) came from a study of blood T cell repertoires in COVID-19. Study information: T cells, B-cell-depleted T cells, or PBMCs supplied cDNA or gDNA.

The CDR3 is 15 residues long. Trimming removed 3 bases at V and 5 bases at J, with 14 bases between. The germline V gene encodes CDR1 KGHSH and CDR2 LQKENI. Using immunoSEQ multiplex PCR, the repertoire was profiled, and TCRdb retains in-frame clones only, with some absent. The sample holds about 310,000 clones, more than 75% seen once. V is TRBV18 and J is TRBJ1-5, with D perhaps TRBD1 (6 bases). Sequenced: peripheral blood. The origin of this receptor is a man aged 50 to 59 with active or convalescent COVID-19. The CDR3 bases are TGTGCCAGCTCACCCGACAGGACCAAGTATCAGCCCCAGCATTTT. It is translated as CASSPDRTKYQPQHF.